The clone carrying this TCR beta chain came up a few times. As yet, its antigen is unknown. These data originate in a study of CD8+ T cells in alopecia areata. Extracted RNA was reverse transcribed into cDNA, the sequencing template. Assay: immunoSEQ multiplex PCR; the TCRdb copy retains only in-frame clones and omits some. Here the sample spans more than 130,000 clones, roughly 82% being singletons. Trimming removed 0 bases from V and 6 bases from J, with 10 bases in between. The germline V gene has CDR1 SGHRS and CDR2 YFSETQ. CDR3 length: 14 amino acids. General observations from the study: Across lesional scalp, and particularly alopecia totalis/universalis, clonality surpassed that of normal scalp.

Treatment specified: oral pan-JAK inhibitor, 5-10 mg twice daily. Sequenced here: CD8+ T cells sorted from blood, sampled at week 4, from a patient treated with tofacitinib. The sequence was obtained from a human donor with alopecia areata. The chain carries TRBV5-1 and TRBJ2-1; D not resolved. CDR3 DNA sequence: TGCGCCAGCAGCTTGGCCGAAGTACGCAATGAGCAGTTCTTC. It codes for CASSLAEVRNEQFF.